This T cell receptor (beta chain) was documented in a study of blood T cell repertoires in COVID-19. Study-level background: Italy, Spain and the United States were the sources of the convalescent and acute COVID-19 samples. PBMCs, B-cell-depleted T cells, or T cells provided the cDNA or gDNA that made up the material.

Per the authors' pipeline: Cell counts per sample came from amplifying reference gene primers. Measured with immunoSEQ multiplex PCR; TCRdb has only the in-frame clones, and not every one. That table supplies the V and J calls and clone size; D and trimming were determined from the DNA. The sample has tens of thousands of clones; roughly 89% are singletons. CDR3 length equals 15 residues. V shed 6 bases, J shed 4 bases, and the junction held 5 bases outside the gene matches. Germline CDR1 MNHEY, CDR2 SVGEGT. The sequenced material came from peripheral blood. The TCR comes from a man aged 60 to 69 with active COVID-19. The V and J genes are TRBV6-2 or TRBV6-3 and TRBJ2-2; 10 positions match TRBD2. For the CDR3, the DNA is TGTGCCAGCAGCCTCGGACTAGCGGTCACCGGGGAGCTGTTTTTT. Protein product: CASSLGLAVTGELFF.